This TCR beta chain was sequenced in a study of regulatory T cells in long-lasting Graves disease. Study findings and constraints: Preferential use of TRBV28, TRBJ1-2 and TRBJ2-5 was seen in persistent disease.

TCR beta libraries were built with iRepertoire HTBI primers and Arm-PCR of CDR3 regions. In the original processing: Identified segments across samples numbered 60 or so TRBV and over 13 TRBJ. Each CDR3 protein gets one entry after TCRdb re-called the multiplex PCR reads with MiXCR. For this entry, the V and J calls and clone size follow TCRdb and not the study's own pipeline. In the table there are about 470,000 distinct CDR3 sequences, around 21% of which are singletons. This sample's time point: persistent/refractory GD, antithyroid drugs over 5 years with positive TRAb. RNA from PBMCs was the source of the TCR library. Patients hailed from an endocrinology department in Xi'an, China. Germline-derived CDR1 and CDR2 are SGHTA and FQGNSA. Trimming shortened V by 0 bases and J by 11 bases, and 11 bases separated the two germline ends. CDR3 length: 14 amino acids. This clonotype occurred a few times. What it binds is unknown.

The starting material was peripheral blood mononuclear cells (PBMCs), obtained when the disease was refractory, from a patient treated with antithyroid drugs. This chain uses TRBV7-2 with TRBJ1-6, with D perhaps matching TRBD1 (5 bases). This receptor was taken from a female donor with Graves disease. The CDR3 DNA is TGTGCCAGCAGCTTAGCGTACCAGGGTACACCCCTCCACTTT. Protein: CASSLAYQGTPLHF.